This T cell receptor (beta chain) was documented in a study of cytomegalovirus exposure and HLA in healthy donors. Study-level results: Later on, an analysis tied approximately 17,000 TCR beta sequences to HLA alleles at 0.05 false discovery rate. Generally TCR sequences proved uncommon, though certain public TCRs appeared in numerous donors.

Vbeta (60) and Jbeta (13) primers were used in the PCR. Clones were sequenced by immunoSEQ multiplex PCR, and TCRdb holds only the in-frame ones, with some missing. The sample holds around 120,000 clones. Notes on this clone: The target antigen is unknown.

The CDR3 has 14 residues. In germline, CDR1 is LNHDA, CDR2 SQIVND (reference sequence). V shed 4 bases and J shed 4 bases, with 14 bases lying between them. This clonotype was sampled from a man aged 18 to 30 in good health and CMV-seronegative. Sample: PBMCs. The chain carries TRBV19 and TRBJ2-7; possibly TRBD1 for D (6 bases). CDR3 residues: CASSRGQEAYEQYF. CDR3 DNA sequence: TGTGCCAGTAGTAGGGGGCAGGAAGCTTACGAGCAGTACTTC. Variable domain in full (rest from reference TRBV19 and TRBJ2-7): DGGITQSPKYLFRKEGQNVTLSCEQNLNHDAMYWYRQDPGQGLRLIYYSQIVNDFQKGDIAEGYSVSREKKESFPLTVTSAQKNPTAFYLCASSRGQEAYEQYFGPGTRLTVT.